Presented here are 31 T cell receptor beta chains from one specimen sequenced in a study of cytomegalovirus exposure and HLA in healthy donors. The assay was immunoSEQ multiplex PCR, and TCRdb's table has in-frame clones only and misses some. Altogether about 260,000 clones are present, roughly 87% being singletons, with the ten largest covering just over 3%. Sequencing used PBMCs. These receptor sequences come from a woman in her twenties or thirties in good health and CMV-seronegative.

V is TRBV21-1 and J is TRBJ2-3; the table's D call, TRBD2, has no DNA check behind it. TRBV21-1 represents a pseudogene. This CDR3 region has 16 residues. The CDR3 loop is CASSMGLAPGTDTQYF. The CDR3 region has the DNA TGTGCCAGCAGCATGGGACTAGCCCCTGGCACAGATACGCAGTATTTT.

The rearrangement links TRBV5-4 to TRBJ2-5; 10 bases are a match to TRBD1. V dropped 4 bases and J dropped 4; count of bases not matched to a gene: 13. Germline V gene data show CDR1 as SGHNT and CDR2 as YYREEE (reference sequence). The CDR3 sequence is 17 residues long. CDR3 residues: CASSPPGQGTRGETQYF. DNA for the CDR3: TGTGCCAGCAGCCCGCCGGGACAGGGGACCCGCGGAGAGACCCAGTACTTC.

The chain uses TRBV5-6 and TRBJ2-7, with TRBD1 as a possible D gene (6 bases). V was cut by 0 bases and J by 2 bases, with 9 bases left in between. This CDR3 comprises 14 residues. Germline V lookup: CDR1 SGHDT, CDR2 YYEEEE. In DNA form, the CDR3 reads TGTGCCAGCAGCTTGGGACAGGCCCCCTACGAGCAGTACTTC. This sequence encodes CASSLGQAPYEQYF.

The chain is built from TRBV7-8 and TRBJ2-7; no clear D. This CDR3 is 11 amino acids long. Germline loops: CDR1 SGHVS, CDR2 FQNEAQ. Trimming pared 0 bases from V and 7 bases from J, leaving 4 bases between. The CDR3 loop is CASSLALEQYF. CDR3 coding DNA: TGTGCCAGCAGCTTAGCCCTTGAGCAGTACTTC.

The chain combines TRBV10-3 with TRBJ1-2; D ambiguous. Germline V CDR1 and CDR2: ENHRY, SYGVKD. Trimming took off 3 bases at V and 2 bases at J, with 13 bases between the two ends. The CDR3 spans 15 residues. The CDR3 bases are TGTGCCATCAGTGAAGGTTACAGCAACAACTATGGCTACACCTTC. Its protein product is CAISEGYSNNYGYTF.

The rearrangement joins TRBV30 to TRBJ1-1; 8 nucleotides match TRBD1. The CDR3 has 17 amino acids. The germline V gene encodes CDR1 GTSNPN and CDR2 SVGIG (reference sequence). V shed 2 bases, J shed 0 bases, and the junction held 11 bases outside the gene matches. The CDR3 DNA reads TGTGCCTGGAGTCCCCCCAGGGGGCGGGCGATGAACACTGAAGCTTTCTTT. This encodes CAWSPPRGRAMNTEAFF.

This rearrangement joins TRBV7-8 to TRBJ2-2; either TRBD1 or TRBD2 may supply D (5 bases each). CDR3 length: 15 residues. CDR1 and CDR2 from the germline V gene are SGHVS and FQNEAQ. Trimming stripped 6 bases from V and 4 bases from J, with 15 bases between. Here the CDR3 reads CASRLSRGGTGELFF. CDR3 in DNA: TGTGCCAGCAGGCTGAGTCGTGGGGGCACCGGGGAGCTGTTTTTT. Full variable domain (missing parts from reference TRBV7-8 and TRBJ2-2): GAGVSQSPRYKVAKRGQDVALRCDPISGHVSLFWYQQALGQGPEFLTYFQNEAQLDKSGLPSDRFFAERPEGSVSTLKIQRTQQEDSAVYLCASRLSRGGTGELFFGEGSRLTVL.

This chain connects TRBV28 to TRBJ2-1; 13 bases match TRBD2. V lost 5 bases, J lost 5 bases, and 9 bases stayed unmatched. This CDR3 region has 17 residues. Germline lookup yields CDR1 MDHEN and CDR2 SYDVKM. The CDR3 is CASSPRTSGRGHNEQFF. CDR3 DNA: TGTGCCAGCAGTCCCCGGACTAGCGGGAGAGGACACAATGAGCAGTTCTTC. The entire variable domain, with the rest obtained from reference TRBV28 and TRBJ2-1, is as follows: DVKVTQSSRYLVKRTGEKVFLECVQDMDHENMFWYRQDPGLGLRLIYFSYDVKMKEKGDIPEGYSVSREKKERFSLILESASTNQTSMYLCASSPRTSGRGHNEQFFGPGTRLTVL.

The rearrangement uses TRBV6-5 and TRBJ2-7, with D unclear. The CDR3 runs 13 residues. CDR1 MNHEY and CDR2 SVGAGI come from the germline V gene. V was clipped by 6 bases and J by 3 bases, with 12 bases between them. Here the CDR3 reads CASRAGSHYEQYF. CDR3 bases: TGTGCCAGCAGGGCAGGATCCCACTACGAGCAGTACTTC.

The chain couples TRBV19 to TRBJ2-1, with 12 bases fitting TRBD1. The germline gives CDR1 LNHDA, CDR2 SQIVND (reference sequence). J gave up 8 bases and V 5 bases, and 4 bases lay outside the gene matches. CDR3 length: 14 amino acids. This CDR3 reads CASSWGQGADEQFF. The CDR3 DNA reads as TGTGCCAGTAGTTGGGGACAGGGGGCCGATGAGCAGTTCTTC.

The chain combines TRBV5-1 with TRBJ2-3; TRBD1 or TRBD2 may be the D gene (6 bases each). V dropped 3 bases and J dropped 4 bases, with 12 bases sitting between them. Germline V CDR1 and CDR2: SGHRS, YFSETQ. The CDR3 contains 14 residues. The CDR3 here is CASSSGGHPDTQYF. The CDR3 nucleotides read TGCGCCAGCAGCTCCGGGGGCCACCCAGATACGCAGTATTTT.

The CDR3 DNA follows: TGTGCCAGCAGCCCGGGGGTAGCGCCCTACGAGCAGTACTTC. Translation gives CASSPGVAPYEQYF. This chain uses TRBV5-6 with TRBJ2-7; weak D call: TRBD2 (6 bases). V lost 4 bases, J lost 2 bases, and 13 bases lay in between. This CDR3 has 14 residues. The V gene's germline CDR1 is SGHDT and CDR2 YYEEEE.

On this clone itself: Other DNA sequences of this sample code for an identical CDR3. The chain has TRBV19 and TRBJ2-7; 8 bases match TRBD1. V gave up 3 bases and J gave up 3 bases; unmatched junction bases: 7. Germline assignment: CDR1 LNHDA and CDR2 SQIVND (reference sequence). The CDR3 is 15 amino acids. The CDR3 nucleotides are TGTGCCAGTAGTATGGGGCAGGGGGCCAGCTACGAGCAGTACTTC. The encoded protein is CASSMGQGASYEQYF.

The J gene is TRBJ2-2, the V gene TRBV7-3; TRBD1 matches 8 bases. The ends lost 2 bases at V and 2 bases at J; junction bases unmatched: 4. This CDR3 contains 16 residues. The germline V gene has CDR1 SGHTA and CDR2 FQGTGA. The CDR3 DNA sequence: TGTGCCAGCAGCTTAGGGACAGGACTAAACACCGGGGAGCTGTTTTTT. Translated, it gives CASSLGTGLNTGELFF.

This chain connects TRBV27 to TRBJ2-5; TRBD2 agrees at 10 bases. Looked up from germline, CDR1 is MNHEY and CDR2 is SMNVEV (reference sequence). The CDR3 has 14 amino acids. The junction had 2 bases not matched to a gene; V was cut back by 4 bases and J by 3 bases. CDR3: CASSSGLAEETQYF. CDR3 in DNA: TGTGCCAGCAGTTCCGGACTAGCGGAAGAGACCCAGTACTTC.

This clone was seen once. The chain is built from TRBV28 and TRBJ2-7; 13 bases fit TRBD2. Germline loops: CDR1 MDHEN, CDR2 SYDVKM. Losses at the gene ends were 4 bases for V and 4 bases for J; bases not matched to a gene: 4. The CDR3 is made up of 15 amino acids. The CDR3 region has the DNA TGTGCCAGCAGTTCGGGACTAGCGGGATCGTACGAGCAGTACTTC. Translated: CASSSGLAGSYEQYF.

V gene TRBV5-6 combines with J gene TRBJ2-5, with a tentative D call TRBD1 (5 bases). Trimming shortened V by 0 bases and J by 5 bases, and 11 bases separated the two germline ends. The CDR3 totals 14 residues. Germline V lookup: CDR1 SGHDT, CDR2 YYEEEE. The chain's CDR3 is CASSLEGAEETQYF. The CDR3 DNA reads TGTGCCAGCAGCTTGGAAGGGGCGGAGGAGACCCAGTACTTC.

The genes are TRBV7-9 and TRBJ2-1, with TRBD1 identical over 8 bases. The CDR3 extends over 19 amino acids. Germline CDR1 reads SEHNR; CDR2 reads FQNEAQ (reference sequence). V was pared by 4 bases and J by 2 bases, with 16 bases of the junction left unmatched. CDR3 nucleotide sequence: TGTGCCAGCAGCTCGACTACCTTCCAGGGGGCCGTAGCCTACAATGAGCAGTTCTTC. This translates into CASSSTTFQGAVAYNEQFF.

The V gene is TRBV12-5, the J gene TRBJ2-7; 7 nucleotides match TRBD2. J lost 6 bases, V lost 6 bases, and 11 bases had no gene match. Germline V gene data show CDR1 as LGHNT and CDR2 as FRNRAP. This CDR3 has 14 residues. CDR3 bases: TGTGCTAGTGGGCCCCCCGGGACTACGGGCGAGCAGTACTTC. Translation gives CASGPPGTTGEQYF.

The rearrangement joins TRBV28 to TRBJ1-5, with D hard to call. V dropped 2 bases and J dropped 5 bases, with 7 bases sitting between them. CDR1 is MDHEN, CDR2 SYDVKM, per germline. The CDR3 has 13 residues. The CDR3: CASSLPRDQPQHF. Here the CDR3 DNA reads TGTGCCAGCAGTTTACCGCGAGATCAGCCCCAGCATTTT.

A single count supports this clone. The chain has TRBV12-2 and TRBJ2-5. TRBV12-2 constitutes a pseudogene. CDR3 length: 12 amino acids. CDR3 DNA sequence: TGTGCAAGTCGCTTAATGACCGAGACCCAGTACTTC. This gives the protein CASRLMTETQYF.

Turning to this clone: This specimen includes other DNA sequences encoding the same CDR3. The chain links TRBV19 to TRBJ2-7; 9 nucleotides align to TRBD1. This CDR3 has 13 amino acids. After removal of 6 bases from V and 3 bases from J, the junction contained 3 bases not matched to a gene. Germline loops: CDR1 LNHDA, CDR2 SQIVND (reference sequence). This chain's CDR3 is CASSAGQGYEQYF. The CDR3 nucleotides read TGTGCCAGTAGCGCGGGACAGGGCTACGAGCAGTACTTC.

The chain couples TRBV11-3 to TRBJ2-7; 13 bases line up with TRBD2. V shed 5 bases, J shed 2 bases, and the junction held 15 bases outside the gene matches. Germline V gene sequence: CDR1 SGHNT, CDR2 YENEEA. This CDR3 has 19 residues. This chain's CDR3 is CASSGGGTRTSGRAYEQYF. CDR3 nucleotide sequence: TGTGCCAGCAGCGGGGGAGGGACCCGAACTAGCGGGAGGGCCTACGAGCAGTACTTC.

This chain links TRBV4-3 with TRBJ2-1; 8 bases are a match to TRBD2. This CDR3 has 16 residues. V shed 1 base, J shed 7 bases, and the junction held 9 bases outside the gene matches. CDR1 LGHNA and CDR2 YSLEER come from the germline V gene. CDR3 coding DNA: TGCGCCAGCAGCCAAGTTACAGCGGGAGTGGGTAATGAGCAGTTCTTC. It encodes CASSQVTAGVGNEQFF.

The genes are TRBV9 and TRBJ2-6; D is unresolved. The CDR3 contains 16 residues. Trimming took 0 bases from V and 0 from J, leaving 7 bases between them. Germline V lookup: CDR1 SGDLS, CDR2 YYNGEE. This chain's CDR3 is CASSVGGSSGANVLTF. CDR3 nucleotide sequence: TGTGCCAGCAGCGTAGGGGGATCCTCTGGGGCCAACGTCCTGACTTTC.

The chain uses TRBV5-6 and TRBJ2-1, with TRBD1 identical over 7 bases. Germline loops: CDR1 SGHDT, CDR2 YYEEEE. The CDR3 runs to 13 residues. The trim removed 3 bases at V and 6 bases at J, leaving 3 bases unmatched. The CDR3, as DNA: TGTGCCAGCAGCTCGACAGGGCCCAATGAGCAGTTCTTC. This sequence encodes CASSSTGPNEQFF.

This clone was picked up one time. V gene TRBV27 combines with J gene TRBJ1-1, with D hard to call. This CDR3 has 13 residues. Germline V gene lookup returns CDR1 MNHEY and CDR2 SMNVEV (reference sequence). Trimming removed 3 bases at V and 1 base at J, with 6 bases between. CDR3 sequence: CASSLTWNTEAFF. In nucleotides, the CDR3 is TGTGCCAGCAGTTTGACCTGGAACACTGAAGCTTTCTTT.

V gene TRBV5-6 combines with J gene TRBJ2-7; no firm D call. This CDR3 is built from 12 residues. The ends were cut back, 0 bases at V and 6 bases at J, with 7 bases in the middle. CDR1 is SGHDT and CDR2 is YYEEEE in the germline V gene. CDR3 region: CASSLGVAEQYF. The CDR3 bases are TGTGCCAGCAGCTTGGGGGTCGCCGAGCAGTACTTC.

The J gene is TRBJ2-3, the V gene TRBV9; D is uncertain. The CDR3 sequence is 14 residues long. CDR1 SGDLS and CDR2 YYNGEE come from the germline V gene. Trimming removed 1 base at V and 0 bases at J, with 6 bases between. The CDR3 sequence: CASSVYPSTDTQYF. The DNA for the CDR3 is TGTGCCAGCAGCGTATACCCTAGCACAGATACGCAGTATTTT.

This chain links TRBV11-2 with TRBJ2-1; D gene unclear. Germline CDR1 reads SGHAT; CDR2 reads FQNNGV. The CDR3 is made up of 16 amino acids. V was clipped by 5 bases and J by 0 bases, with 14 bases between them. CDR3 sequence: CASSLGPVSSYNEQFF. The CDR3 region has the DNA TGTGCCAGCAGCCTAGGCCCGGTAAGCTCCTACAATGAGCAGTTCTTC.

J is TRBJ1-5 and V is TRBV19, with D perhaps TRBD1 (5 bases). V was clipped by 3 bases and J by 11 bases, with 17 bases between them. The germline V gene encodes CDR1 LNHDA and CDR2 SQIVND (reference sequence). The length of the CDR3 is 14 residues. The CDR3 bases are TGTGCCAGTAGTATCGCCCTCCTGGGGCAGGCCCAGCATTTT. It is translated as CASSIALLGQAQHF.